This T cell receptor (beta chain) was identified during a study of T cell responses to AZD1222 COVID-19 vaccine. CDR1 LNHNV and CDR2 YYDKDF come from the germline V gene (reference sequence). The V segment lost 0 bases and the J segment 10 bases; nucleotides outside the gene matches: 4. The CDR3 length is 13 residues. Profiling relied on immunoSEQ multiplex PCR, and the TCRdb table lists in-frame clones only, not all of them. In the table there are about 49,000 clones, 65% to 80% of which are singletons. The sequencing here drew on peripheral blood, taken on day 0 of MenACWY control vaccination. The source is an adult in good health. V is TRBV15 and J is TRBJ2-3, with 7 positions matching TRBD2. This chain's CDR3 is CATSRDLAGAQYF. CDR3 coding DNA: TGTGCCACCAGCAGAGATCTGGCGGGGGCGCAGTATTTT.